This TCR beta chain is drawn from a study of cytomegalovirus exposure and HLA in healthy donors. About the research overall: Around 180 million T cells yielded 117 million unique TCR beta sequences in earlier analysis.

Study-level results: Analysis performed later showed TCR beta chains linked to HLA being more clonally expanded than equally common others. In an earlier analysis, productive rearrangement rates for most beta V segments clustered near 87% or 30%.

The PCR ran on 60 Vbeta and 13 Jbeta primers. The data were produced by immunoSEQ multiplex PCR, yet TCRdb's version contains in-frame clones alone and is incomplete. The sample carries fewer than 200,000 clones, 9.5% recorded once. V shed 1 base and J shed 5 bases, with 6 bases lying between them. This CDR3 contains 13 residues. Germline CDR1 and CDR2: SGHTA and FQGNSA. This clone was seen a few times. Its antigen is not identified. At the DNA level, this CDR3 is encoded by other sequences in the same sample as well. The chain carries TRBV7-2 and TRBJ2-1; a possible D gene is TRBD1 (5 bases). This clonotype was obtained from a woman aged 30 to 39 in good health and CMV-seropositive. The sample taken for sequencing was PBMCs. The DNA for the CDR3 is TGTGCCAGCAGCTTAGGACAGAACAATGAGCAGTTCTTC. Translation gives CASSLGQNNEQFF.